This TCR beta chain was captured by sequencing in a study of early T cells in non-severe SARS-CoV-2 infection. The CDR3 adds up to 11 amino acids, both ends counted. Germline CDR1 and CDR2: DFQATT and SNEGSKA (reference sequence). In TCRdb, the 5' RACE reads were re-called with MiXCR into one record per CDR3 protein. The data contain about 50,000 distinct CDR3 sequences, about a tenth of them seen just once; the ten biggest clones take up over 4%. As to this clonotype: The CDR3 carries no conserved terminal phenylalanine or tryptophan, so it likely arises from a read error. It is unclear where the CDR3 begins or ends on the DNA, so no DNA is shown, and the CDR3 is as TCRdb lists it.

The chain joins TRBV20-1 to TRBJ1-2; the table's TRBD1 call for D was not verified on the DNA. The source is an adult who was a healthcare worker with PCR-confirmed SARS-CoV-2 infection or an uninfected control (not recorded which). The specimen comprised whole blood, sampled at baseline. The CDR3 here is CSACPGRSVYD.